The 29 T cell receptor beta chains below come from one sample, sequenced in a study of blood T cell repertoires in COVID-19. TCRdb's copy holds only in-frame clones and misses some; the assay was immunoSEQ multiplex PCR. The data contain about 120,000 clones, under 80% of them singletons. Sequences were obtained from peripheral blood. Source of these receptors: a man between 70 and 80 years old with acute or convalescent COVID-19.

The gene calls are TRBV30 and TRBJ2-7; 7 positions match TRBD2. CDR3 size: 13 residues. Germline CDR1 is GTSNPN and CDR2 is SVGIG (reference sequence). The ends lost 2 bases at V and 7 bases at J; junction bases unmatched: 8. CDR3 region: CAWSRGGKGEQYF. The CDR3 nucleotides read TGTGCCTGGAGTAGGGGAGGGAAGGGGGAGCAGTACTTC.

The chain couples TRBV5-1 to TRBJ1-1; TRBD1 aligns across 8 bases. The CDR3 is made up of 15 amino acids. Germline-derived CDR1 and CDR2 are SGHRS and YFSETQ. V lost 7 bases, J lost 1 base, and 9 bases stayed unmatched. The CDR3 coding sequence is TGCGCCAGCTCACAGGGGGGCAGGCAGAACACTGAAGCTTTCTTT. This codes for CASSQGGRQNTEAFF.

The chain links TRBV9 to TRBJ1-3; D perhaps matches TRBD1 (5 bases). The V end was cut by 5 bases, the J end by 0 bases, with 12 bases between. The germline CDR1 and CDR2 sequences are SGDLS and YYNGEE. This CDR3 has 15 amino acids. The CDR3 DNA follows: TGTGCCAGCAGGGGGCGTCCCCCCTCTGGAAACACCATATATTTT. This codes for CASRGRPPSGNTIYF.

The V call is TRBV27, the J call TRBJ1-5; D ambiguous. Trimming stripped 3 bases from V and 3 bases from J, with 15 bases between. Per the germline V gene, CDR1 is MNHEY and CDR2 is SMNVEV (reference sequence). The CDR3 totals 16 residues. CDR3 sequence (DNA): TGTGCCAGCAGTTTTATTGGAGGGTCTCTCAATCAGCCCCAGCATTTT. It yields the protein CASSFIGGSLNQPQHF.

The rearrangement joins TRBV12-3 or TRBV12-4 to TRBJ2-5; no clear D. The germline V and J ends were trimmed by 6 bases and 4 bases, with 12 bases remaining between them. The CDR3 length is 13 residues. Here the CDR3 DNA reads TGTGCCAGCAGCTCCCTAGAATTAGAGACCCAGTACTTC. This encodes CASSSLELETQYF.

The CDR3 loop reads CASSPGTGWNTEAFF. In DNA form, the CDR3 reads TGCGCCAGCAGCCCGGGGACAGGGTGGAACACTGAAGCTTTCTTT. The V gene is TRBV4-3, the J gene TRBJ1-1; 9 positions agree with TRBD1. The CDR3 runs to 15 residues. CDR1 and CDR2 (germline): LGHNA, YSLEER. V was pared by 4 bases and J by 1 base, with 4 bases of the junction left unmatched.

The CDR3 nucleotides read TGTGCCAGCAGCTTACAAGCAACCGGGACTAGCGGGGCCCAAGAGACCCAGTACTTC. Amino acids: CASSLQATGTSGAQETQYF. The chain combines TRBV7-3 with TRBJ2-5; TRBD2 matches at 13 bases. The CDR3 runs 19 residues. Germline loops: CDR1 SGHTA, CDR2 FQGTGA. Germline trimming cut 2 bases from V and 1 base from J; bases unmatched to any gene: 10.

The chain joins TRBV19 to TRBJ2-7, with 9 nucleotides matching TRBD1. In germline, CDR1 is LNHDA, CDR2 SQIVND (reference sequence). The CDR3 loop spans 14 amino acids. J gave up 2 bases and V 3 bases, and 2 bases lay outside the gene matches. The CDR3 region has the DNA TGTGCCAGTAGTATGAGGACAGGGGCCTACGAGCAGTACTTC. It translates to CASSMRTGAYEQYF.

This rearrangement joins TRBV3-1 (or the pseudogene TRBV3-2) to TRBJ2-5, with D perhaps matching TRBD1 (6 bases). Trimming took off 3 bases at V and 3 bases at J, with 20 bases between the two ends. Germline V gene lookup returns CDR1 LGHDT and CDR2 YNNKEL (reference sequence). This CDR3 contains 17 residues. The CDR3 loop reads CASSHLRQVEIKETQYF. CDR3 DNA sequence: TGTGCCAGCAGCCACCTTAGACAGGTCGAGATAAAAGAGACCCAGTACTTC.

The V call is TRBV10-3, the J call TRBJ2-7, with TRBD2 identical over 7 bases. This CDR3 has 15 amino acids. Germline V gene sequence: CDR1 ENHRY, CDR2 SYGVKD. After removal of 2 bases from V and 2 bases from J, the junction contained 6 bases not matched to a gene. CDR3 amino acids: CAISEGRTSTYEQYF. The CDR3 DNA follows: TGTGCCATCAGTGAGGGTAGGACTAGTACCTACGAGCAGTACTTC.

The chain is built from TRBV10-3 and TRBJ2-3; TRBD2 matches 12 bases. Germline CDR1 and CDR2: ENHRY and SYGVKD. The ends lost 4 bases at V and 6 bases at J; junction bases unmatched: 2. This CDR3 is 14 amino acids long. The CDR3 protein is CAISGTSGGDTQYF. The CDR3 DNA sequence: TGTGCCATCAGTGGAACTAGCGGGGGGGATACGCAGTATTTT.

The CDR3 DNA is TGTGCCAGCAGCTTAAATCGGGCCTATAATTCACCCCTCCACTTT. This gives the protein CASSLNRAYNSPLHF. V gene TRBV7-3 combines with J gene TRBJ1-6; no clear D. This CDR3 is built from 15 residues. Germline V lookup: CDR1 SGHTA, CDR2 FQGTGA. V lost 1 base to trimming and J lost 2 bases, with 6 bases between them. Drawing the rest from reference TRBV7-3 and TRBJ1-6, the complete variable domain is GAGVSQTPSNKVTEKGKYVELRCDPISGHTALYWYRQSLGQGPEFLIYFQGTGAADDSGLPNDRFFAVRPEGSVSTLKIQRTERGDSAVYLCASSLNRAYNSPLHFGNGTRLTVT.

This chain joins TRBV11-2 and TRBJ1-3; a possible D gene is TRBD1 (6 bases). V lost 7 bases and J 2 bases, leaving 15 bases between the germline ends. The CDR3 covers 15 residues. Germline CDR1 SGHAT, CDR2 FQNNGV. In nucleotides, the CDR3 is TGTGCCAGCACCAATCTCAGGGGAACTGGAAACACCATATATTTT. It specifies CASTNLRGTGNTIYF.

V usage is TRBV7-2 and J usage is TRBJ1-2; D remains unclear. V dropped 5 bases and J dropped 2 bases, with 6 bases sitting between them. CDR1 is SGHTA and CDR2 is FQGNSA in the germline V gene. CDR3 length: 12 amino acids. In DNA form, the CDR3 reads TGTGCCAGCAGCACGCAGAACTATGGCTACACCTTC. This codes for CASSTQNYGYTF.

The CDR3 region has the DNA TGCGCCAGCAGCCTTGTACAGGGAGTGGGCGAGCAGTACTTC. Protein product: CASSLVQGVGEQYF. The chain employs TRBV5-1 and TRBJ2-7; tentative D call: TRBD1 (6 bases). V was pared by 4 bases and J by 6 bases, with 17 bases between. CDR3 length: 14 amino acids. The V gene's germline CDR1 is SGHRS and CDR2 YFSETQ.

V and J are TRBV4-3 and TRBJ2-2, with D tentatively TRBD2 (6 bases). V was pared by 0 bases and J by 5 bases, with 13 bases between. Germline V gives CDR1 LGHNA, CDR2 YSLEER. This CDR3 region has 16 residues. The CDR3 region has the DNA TGCGCCAGCAGCCAAGAGGGTTCTGGGAGGACCGGGGAGCTGTTTTTT. It translates to CASSQEGSGRTGELFF.

The chain combines TRBV14 with TRBJ2-7; possible D gene TRBD1, 5 bases. V dropped 4 bases and J dropped 2 bases, with 12 bases sitting between them. This CDR3 has 14 amino acids. Germline CDR1 is SGHDN and CDR2 is FVKESK. CDR3 loop: CASSLQARTYEQYF. The CDR3 region has the DNA TGTGCCAGCAGCCTACAGGCCAGGACCTACGAGCAGTACTTC.

V gene TRBV7-9 combines with J gene TRBJ2-2, with D maybe TRBD2 (5 bases). The CDR3 totals 15 residues. Germline CDR1 SEHNR, CDR2 FQNEAQ (reference sequence). V gave up 6 bases and J gave up 1 base, with 12 bases separating them. The CDR3, as DNA: TGTGCCAGCAGACGGACTCCCGGGAACACCGGGGAGCTGTTTTTT. Translating gives CASRRTPGNTGELFF.

The chain is built from TRBV6-5 and TRBJ1-1, with 8 bases identical to TRBD1. With V trimmed by 8 bases and J by 11 bases, 13 bases remained unmatched. Germline assignment: CDR1 MNHEY and CDR2 SVGAGI. This CDR3 comprises 13 residues. In DNA, the CDR3 is TGTGCCAGCGATACAGGGGGTGAGCGGAGGGCTTTCTTT. Translated, it gives CASDTGGERRAFF.

This chain links TRBV6-5 with TRBJ1-1, with D tentatively TRBD1 (5 bases). The germline V and J ends were trimmed by 6 bases and 5 bases, with 10 bases remaining between them. CDR3 length: 12 residues. The V gene's germline CDR1 is MNHEY and CDR2 SVGAGI. CDR3 amino acids: CASRGVGTEAFF. The CDR3 nucleotides read TGTGCCAGCAGAGGGGTGGGGACTGAAGCTTTCTTT.

This clone has just one count. The chain employs TRBV11-2 and TRBJ1-1, with 7 bases matching TRBD1. Germline assignment: CDR1 SGHAT and CDR2 FQNNGV. This CDR3 is built from 15 residues. The V segment lost 0 bases and the J segment 1 base; nucleotides outside the gene matches: 2. The CDR3 DNA reads as TGTGCCAGCAGCTTAGAAGGGGGCCCGAACACTGAAGCTTTCTTT. Translation: CASSLEGGPNTEAFF.

The chain couples TRBV18 to TRBJ1-1; 9 bases align to TRBD1. The CDR3 has 17 amino acids. CDR1 KGHSH and CDR2 LQKENI come from the germline V gene. V lost 1 base to trimming and J lost 1 base; unmatched junction nucleotides: 7. The CDR3 nucleotides are TGTGCCAGCTCACCACAGAACAGGGGGCTCGGGAACACTGAAGCTTTCTTT. It is translated as CASSPQNRGLGNTEAFF. Together with reference TRBV18 and TRBJ1-1, the CDR3 gives the full variable domain: NAGVMQNPRHLVRRRGQEARLRCSPMKGHSHVYWYRQLPEEGLKFMVYLQKENIIDESGMPKERFSAEFPKEGPSILRIQQVVRGDSAAYFCASSPQNRGLGNTEAFFGQGTRLTVV.

This chain links TRBV18 with TRBJ2-3; 7 nucleotides agree with TRBD2. The CDR3 is 17 residues long. J lost 0 bases, V lost 0 bases, and 6 bases had no gene match. The germline V gene encodes CDR1 KGHSH and CDR2 LQKENI. DNA for the CDR3: TGTGCCAGCTCACCACCTAGAGCGGGGACTAGCACAGATACGCAGTATTTT. Its protein product is CASSPPRAGTSTDTQYF.

The V and J genes are TRBV3-1 (or the pseudogene TRBV3-2) and TRBJ1-5; unclear D gene. CDR1 LGHDT and CDR2 YNNKEL come from the germline V gene (reference sequence). The CDR3 consists of 15 residues. Trimming cost V 4 bases and J 1 base, with 11 bases left between them. CDR3 amino acids: CASSPSGGSNQPQHF. The CDR3 DNA reads TGTGCCAGCAGCCCCTCGGGAGGGAGCAATCAGCCCCAGCATTTT.

The rearrangement joins TRBV7-2 to TRBJ1-2, with D possibly being TRBD1 (5 bases). Looked up from germline, CDR1 is SGHTA and CDR2 is FQGNSA. The CDR3 sequence is 13 residues long. The V end lost 6 bases, the J end lost 7 bases, and 15 bases lay between the germline ends. DNA for the CDR3: TGTGCCAGCAGTTACGAGACAGCCCTTGGCTACACCTTC. Its protein is CASSYETALGYTF.

This chain joins TRBV10-3 and TRBJ2-7; D is uncertain. V was pared by 7 bases and J by 0 bases, with 13 bases between. This CDR3 region has 14 residues. The V gene's germline CDR1 is ENHRY and CDR2 SYGVKD. CDR3 coding DNA: TGTGCCATCACCCAGGCAGGTCGCTCCTACGAGCAGTACTTC. The encoded protein is CAITQAGRSYEQYF.

The J gene is TRBJ2-7, the V gene TRBV12-3 or TRBV12-4; D remains unclear. With 2 bases removed from V and 5 bases from J, the gap between germline ends came to 10 bases. The CDR3 totals 13 residues. CDR3 in DNA: TGTGCCAGCAGTTTACGTAGTTCCCACGAGCAGTACTTC. The encoded protein is CASSLRSSHEQYF.

The chain joins TRBV5-1 to TRBJ2-7; 9 positions agree with TRBD1. The CDR3 totals 15 residues. Germline V lookup: CDR1 SGHRS, CDR2 YFSETQ. J gave up 5 bases and V 4 bases, and 10 bases lay outside the gene matches. CDR3 DNA: TGCGCCAGCAGCCCTGCTGGGACAGGGATTAACGAGCAGTACTTC. It translates to CASSPAGTGINEQYF.

The chain joins TRBV14 to TRBJ2-2, with 9 bases fitting TRBD1. Germline V gives CDR1 SGHDN, CDR2 FVKESK. The V and J ends lost 6 bases and 5 bases, in that order; junction bases with no gene match: 7. This CDR3 contains 15 residues. The CDR3 here is CASRQQGANTGELFF. The CDR3 bases are TGTGCCAGCAGACAACAGGGGGCTAATACCGGGGAGCTGTTTTTT.